This T cell receptor (beta chain) was recorded in a study of blood T cell repertoires in COVID-19. Generated by immunoSEQ multiplex PCR, the TCRdb table keeps only in-frame clones and is missing some. The data contain fewer than 600,000 clones, 75% to 90% of them seen just once; the ten biggest clones take up 0.8% to 0.9%. The clonotype was recovered from a man between 18 and 29 years old with COVID-19, enrolled during active disease. Sequencing used peripheral blood.

The CDR3 spells CASGGTGTGANVLTF. DNA for the CDR3: TGTGCCAGCGGCGGGACAGGGACCGGGGCCAACGTCCTGACTTTC. The chain carries TRBV6-5 and TRBJ2-6; 9 bases align to TRBD1. Trimming removed 8 bases from V and 4 bases from J; junction bases left unmatched: 6. The CDR3 spans 15 residues. CDR1 and CDR2 from the germline V gene are MNHEY and SVGAGI.